Listed here are 27 T cell receptor beta chains from one sample, sequenced in a study of CD8+CD57+ T cells in acquired aplastic anemia. Using genomic DNA as the template, TCR beta VDJ and CDR3 profiling was carried out. TCRdb redid the calling of the reads with MiXCR, one entry per CDR3 protein. Altogether roughly 420,000 distinct CDR3 sequences are present, just under 70% being singletons, with the ten largest covering 4%. The specimen sequenced was sorted CD4+, CD8+, or CD8+CD57+ T cells (not recorded which) from PBMCs. Receptors were obtained from a human donor in good health, serving as a control.

This chain joins TRBV7-6 and TRBJ2-7, with 7 positions matching TRBD2. With the DNA end fitting TRBJ2-1 better, the J assignment may be wrong. Per germline, CDR1 SGHVS and CDR2 FNYEAQ. The CDR3 spans 14 residues. The DNA of the CDR3 is TGTGCCAGCAGCTCGAATCCGGGAGGATCTGAGCAGTTCTTC. This translates into CASSSNPGGSEQFF.

The chain's CDR3 is CASSLQALSSYEQYF. The CDR3 nucleotides are TGCGCCAGCAGCCTACAGGCCTTAAGCTCCTACGAGCAGTACTTC. V usage is TRBV5-1 and J usage is TRBJ2-7, with D possibly TRBD1 on 5 matching bases. The V end was cut by 4 bases, the J end by 0 bases, with 14 bases between. In germline, CDR1 is SGHRS, CDR2 YFSETQ. The CDR3 covers 15 residues.

Of note for this clonotype: The junction shows a germline mismatch at one end, possibly a read error. This chain joins TRBV10-2 and TRBJ1-6, with D perhaps TRBD1 (5 bases). The germline V gene has CDR1 WSHSY and CDR2 SAAADI. CDR3 length equals 15 residues. The CDR3 DNA sequence: TGTGCCAGCAGCCCGAAGGACGGGGCGGCTTCACCCCTCCACTTT. Its translation: CASSPKDGAASPLHF.

The chain combines TRBV2 with TRBJ2-7; D may be TRBD2 (5 bases). Germline lookup yields CDR1 SNHLY and CDR2 FYNNEI. V shed 1 base and J shed 0 bases, with 13 bases lying between them. The CDR3 runs 16 residues. DNA for the CDR3: TGTGCCAGCAGTGAAGTGTGGTCGACTATCTCCTACGAGCAGTACTTC. As protein: CASSEVWSTISYEQYF. The variable domain in full, completed from reference TRBV2 and TRBJ2-7, reads EPEVTQTPSHQVTQMGQEVILRCVPISNHLYFYWYRQILGQKVEFLVSFYNNEISEKSEIFDDQFSVERPDGSNFTLKIRSTKLEDSAMYFCASSEVWSTISYEQYFGPGTRLTVT.

Comment on this clonotype: The CDR3 does not end in the conserved phenylalanine or tryptophan, so this is likely a read error. The DNA is omitted, as the CDR3 cannot be located on it reliably, and the CDR3 follows TCRdb's listing. The chain joins TRBV19 to TRBJ1-3. The CDR3 is 16 amino acids long, termini counted. Per germline, CDR1 LNHDA and CDR2 SQIVND (reference sequence). CDR3 residues: CASTRGGVNTEAFFYL.

This clonotype has a count of ten or more. This rearrangement joins TRBV6-5 to TRBJ1-2, with D maybe TRBD1 (6 bases). CDR1 and CDR2 (germline): MNHEY, SVGAGI. The CDR3 extends over 13 amino acids. The V gene lost 6 bases and the J gene lost 4 bases, with 12 bases spanning the gap. The CDR3 DNA follows: TGTGCCAGCAGGGGGGGCGCGGGCTATGGCTACACCTTC. The encoded protein is CASRGGAGYGYTF.

The chain recombines TRBV24-1 with TRBJ2-5; the match to TRBD2 covers 7 bases. The CDR3 runs 15 residues. Germline assignment: CDR1 KGHDR and CDR2 SFDVKD. V dropped 4 bases and J dropped 5; count of bases not matched to a gene: 9. CDR3 nucleotides: TGTGCCACCAGTGAGCCCGAGGGAGGGAGGGAGACCCAGTACTTC. It translates to CATSEPEGGRETQYF.

The V gene is TRBV6-4, the J gene TRBJ2-3; D is uncertain. Germline-derived CDR1 and CDR2 are MRHNA and SNTAGT. There are 13 residues in the CDR3. V lost 10 bases and J lost 1, with 12 bases in between. CDR3 in amino acids: CAIKDGRTDTQYF. CDR3 in DNA: TGTGCCATCAAAGACGGGCGCACAGATACGCAGTATTTT.

The chain has TRBV9 and TRBJ2-7; TRBD1 matches 10 bases. This CDR3 is 15 amino acids long. Germline trimming cut 2 bases from V and 1 base from J; bases unmatched to any gene: 3. Per germline, CDR1 SGDLS and CDR2 YYNGEE. The CDR3 region has the DNA TGTGCCAGCAGCGTTGGACAGGGGGTTTCCTACGAGCAGTACTTC. It yields the protein CASSVGQGVSYEQYF.

On this clonotype itself: This CDR3 is missing its conserved last phenylalanine or tryptophan, likely due to a read error. This chain links TRBV10-2 with TRBJ1-2, with TRBD1 matching 7 bases. In germline, CDR1 is WSHSY, CDR2 SAAADI. The CDR3 is made up of 13 amino acids. CDR3 nucleotides: TGCGCCAGCACGGGACAGCTAAACTATGGATACACCATA. This codes for CASTGQLNYGYTI.

This clonotype came up many times. The V call is TRBV4-3, the J call TRBJ1-1, with a weak D call TRBD1 (6 bases). CDR3 length: 14 residues. CDR1 is LGHNA and CDR2 is YSLEER in the germline V gene. V lost 4 bases and J 2 bases, leaving 11 bases between the germline ends. In DNA form, the CDR3 reads TGCGCCAGCAGCCTTGGACAGTTTAACACTGAAGCTTTCTTT. Encoded protein: CASSLGQFNTEAFF.

Regarding this clonotype: It is unclear where the CDR3 begins or ends on the DNA, so no DNA is shown, and the CDR3 is as TCRdb lists it. This chain connects TRBV7-9 to TRBJ1-1. Germline CDR1 SEHNR, CDR2 FQNEAQ (reference sequence). Counting both end residues, the CDR3 totals 16 amino acids. CDR3 amino acids: CASRGPSETQYFEAFF.

In its sample, this clonotype was seen once. The rearrangement links TRBV7-2 to TRBJ2-5; 7 bases are shared with TRBD2. Germline CDR1 SGHTA, CDR2 FQGNSA. The CDR3 has 16 residues. V lost 3 bases and J lost 8; bases outside the gene matches: 15. DNA of the CDR3: TGTGCCAGCAGCTTGAGCACTAGCGCCGGGGACGATACCCAGTACTTC. It is translated as CASSLSTSAGDDTQYF.

In DNA form, the CDR3 reads TGTGCCAGCAGCGCATCGACAGGGGGAAACACCATATATTTT. Protein product: CASSASTGGNTIYF. The genes are TRBV11-3 and TRBJ1-3, with 7 bases fitting TRBD1. The CDR3 totals 14 residues. The V gene end was trimmed by 5 bases and the J gene end by 4 bases; junction bases not matched to a gene: 5. Germline assignment: CDR1 SGHNT and CDR2 YENEEA.

In its sample, this clonotype was seen many times. The chain uses TRBV9 and TRBJ1-1; no clear D gene. This CDR3 is built from 12 residues. Germline-derived CDR1 and CDR2 are SGDLS and YYNGEE. Trimming cost V 0 bases and J 8 bases, with 8 bases left between them. CDR3 bases: TGTGCCAGCAGCGTAGCTTCGGGGGAAGCTTTCTTT. Its translation is CASSVASGEAFF.

The V call is TRBV5-8, the J call TRBJ2-6; D is possibly TRBD1 or TRBD2 (5 bases each). V shed 0 bases and J shed 0 bases, with 10 bases lying between them. This CDR3 spans 17 amino acids. CDR1 is SGHTS, CDR2 YDEGEE, per germline. This CDR3 is CASSLAGLSSGANVLTF. In DNA form, the CDR3 reads TGTGCCAGCAGCTTGGCGGGGCTGAGCTCTGGGGCCAACGTCCTGACTTTC.

The chain is built from TRBV7-2 and TRBJ2-1, with 9 bases aligning to TRBD2. The ends lost 8 bases at V and 6 bases at J; junction bases unmatched: 5. The germline CDR1 and CDR2 sequences are SGHTA and FQGNSA. This CDR3 region has 13 residues. The CDR3 region has the DNA TGTGCCAGCCGGCTAGCGGGGCTCAATGAGCAGTTCTTC. Its translation: CASRLAGLNEQFF.

The CDR3 bases are TGTGCCAGCACCCACCCGGGGGCGGATTACGAGCAGTACTTC. This sequence encodes CASTHPGADYEQYF. The chain uses TRBV11-2 and TRBJ2-7, with D perhaps matching TRBD1 or TRBD2 (6 bases each). V gave up 7 bases and J gave up 4 bases, with 17 bases separating them. CDR1 SGHAT and CDR2 FQNNGV come from the germline V gene. The CDR3 runs to 14 residues.

The chain carries TRBV15 and TRBJ2-3; D remains ambiguous. V was shortened by 1 base and J by 12 bases, with 23 bases between the two germline ends. Germline CDR1 and CDR2: LNHNV and YYDKDF (reference sequence). The CDR3 spans 16 residues. The CDR3 sequence: CATSRGQDRSTDNQYF. CDR3 DNA sequence: TGTGCCACCAGCAGAGGTCAGGACCGAAGCACAGACAATCAGTATTTT.

This rearrangement joins TRBV7-9 to TRBJ2-7, with 7 nucleotides matching TRBD2. Germline-derived CDR1 and CDR2 are SEHNR and FQNEAQ (reference sequence). The CDR3 extends over 15 amino acids. Trimming cost V 6 bases and J 2 bases; bases outside gene matches: 10. The CDR3: CASSARGRRPYEQYF. In DNA form, the CDR3 reads TGTGCCAGCAGTGCTCGCGGGAGACGACCCTACGAGCAGTACTTC.

This clonotype appeared many times. CDR3: CASSLPGRYGYTF. The CDR3, as DNA: TGCGCCAGCAGCTTACCAGGCCGCTATGGCTACACCTTC. The V gene is TRBV5-1, the J gene TRBJ1-2; no reliable D call. V was pared by 2 bases and J by 4 bases, with 9 bases between. The V gene's germline CDR1 is SGHRS and CDR2 YFSETQ. The CDR3 is 13 amino acids.

There are many counts of this clonotype. The rearrangement uses TRBV6-6 and TRBJ2-5, with 12 bases lining up with TRBD1. Germline V gene data show CDR1 as MNHNY and CDR2 as SVGAGI (reference sequence). V lost 0 bases to trimming and J lost 5 bases; unmatched junction nucleotides: 4. This CDR3 is 16 amino acids long. This CDR3 reads CASSYSGQGAGETQYF. The CDR3 bases are TGTGCCAGCAGTTACTCGGGACAGGGGGCGGGGGAGACCCAGTACTTC.

This chain connects TRBV9 to TRBJ1-4, with D possibly TRBD1 on 5 matching bases. Germline V lookup: CDR1 SGDLS, CDR2 YYNGEE. Deletions cut 1 base from V and 2 bases from J, with 18 bases between. The CDR3 spans 18 residues. CDR3 residues: CASSVRTSRGETNEKLFF. The CDR3 DNA reads as TGTGCCAGCAGCGTACGGACAAGCCGCGGTGAGACTAATGAAAAACTGTTTTTT.

The chain carries TRBV2 and TRBJ1-2; D is uncertain. Germline V gene sequence: CDR1 SNHLY, CDR2 FYNNEI. The CDR3 is 15 amino acids. Trimming removed 6 bases from V and 0 bases from J, with 14 bases in between. CDR3 DNA: TGTGCCAGCAGCCAACGAAACTCGGCTAACTATGGCTACACCTTC. Amino acid sequence: CASSQRNSANYGYTF.

Points on this clonotype: One junction end disagrees with the germline gene, perhaps due to a read error. The chain has TRBV5-1 and TRBJ1-2; weak D call: TRBD1 (5 bases). In germline, CDR1 is SGHRS, CDR2 YFSETQ. CDR3 length: 13 residues. CDR3 amino acids: CASRPGGSGDYTF. CDR3 DNA sequence: TGTGCCAGCAGGCCGGGGGGTAGCGGTGACTACACCTTC.

This chain uses TRBV7-9 with TRBJ1-2, with 7 bases lining up with TRBD1. Germline assignment: CDR1 SEHNR and CDR2 FQNEAQ (reference sequence). The CDR3 covers 14 residues. Trimming removed 5 bases from V and 14 bases from J; junction bases left unmatched: 17. The chain's CDR3 is CASSLTPGGEKLTF. The CDR3 bases are TGTGCCAGCAGCCTCACGCCAGGGGGTGAAAAACTGACCTTC.

This chain links TRBV9 with TRBJ2-7; 7 bases are shared with TRBD2. Germline V gene sequence: CDR1 SGDLS, CDR2 YYNGEE. The CDR3 runs 15 residues. V was clipped by 4 bases and J by 2 bases; unmatched bases: 9. As DNA, the CDR3 is TGTGCCAGCAGCCCTCAAAGCGGGACCCCCTACGAGCAGTACTTC. Translating it yields CASSPQSGTPYEQYF.